The TCR beta chain described here comes from a study of vaccination effects on CD4 cells after COVID-19. Study-level background: Expansion with viral peptide pools was applied to antigen-specific CD4+ T cells by the ViraFEST assay prior to sequencing.

Data came from immunoSEQ multiplex PCR; TCRdb stores just in-frame clones and leaves some out. This sample has approximately 37,000 clones; approximately 74% occur once, and the top ten carry under 3%. General study points: From healthy vaccinees, only 1 of 255 vaccine-induced clones also reacted to common cold coronaviruses. Clones induced by infection and by vaccine showed marked clonal contraction late after vaccination.

This CDR3 comprises 16 residues. With V trimmed by 1 base and J by 6 bases, 7 bases remained unmatched. Germline loops: CDR1 SGHDT, CDR2 YYEEEE. Having been cultured for around nine days, the cells underwent CD4+ T cell isolation. Testing of the vaccine recipients showed negative nucleocapsid antibodies and no prior SARS-CoV-2 infection. A remark on this clone: Its target is unknown.

The chain uses TRBV5-6 and TRBJ2-2, with 9 bases lining up with TRBD2. The sequence came from a human donor who received a COVID-19 vaccine. Source: CD4+ T cells from PBMCs cultured without peptide, taken before COVID-19 vaccination. As DNA, the CDR3 is TGTGCCAGCAGCTTGTATAGCGGGAGAAACCCCGGGGAGCTGTTTTTT. Translated: CASSLYSGRNPGELFF.